The present T cell receptor beta chain was sequenced within a study of beta chain features in type 1 diabetes (dated by TCRdb to the late 2010s). Context from the whole study: No differences in mean age, gender distribution, total cell number or subset yield were found between patients and healthy donors. A total of roughly 100 million sorted cells were examined across all samples, and the number of cells per subset was strongly correlated with RNA yield. In the study, TCRB repertoires of sorted circulating CD4+ T cell subsets from recently diagnosed type 1 diabetes patients were compared with those of matched healthy donors. Regulatory and stem cell-like memory subsets were obtained from only 8 patients and roughly 8 healthy donors, while naive and central memory subsets were obtained from all 28 donors. Beyond this particular receptor, the publication reports: Naive, central memory and regulatory TCRB repertoires appeared to be more alike among patients than among healthy donors. PCR might favor shorter templates, but patient and control samples were amplified and corrected together, so any skew would affect both groups equally. In all four CD4+ subsets, TCRB CDR3 length was moderately but significantly shorter in type 1 diabetes patients. At VDJ recombination sites, type 1 diabetes patients had fewer insertions and more deleted nucleotides, which implies abnormalities in thymic rearrangement. Sequencing cDNA rather than genomic DNA could over-represent highly expressing activated cells, although activation and CD3 levels did not differ between groups. Only small numbers of individuals were included in the HLA sub-analyses, which left unresolved whether HLA type had any influence on TCRB rearrangement.

As for this clone: No antigen is known for it. No per-base quality is available; no much larger clone lies one base away.

The entire isolated RNA was reverse transcribed using the High Capacity cDNA Reverse Transcription Kit, and thus expressed TCRB transcripts were sequenced. Naive, central memory and regulatory T cell samples underwent deep immunoSEQ sequencing, averaging about 3.57 million total reads per sample. Sorted cells were lysed in RLT buffer, and RNA was extracted using DNase-treated RNeasy Micro or Mini kits according to cell number. To prevent cross-contamination, each cell subset was processed individually, whereas patient and healthy donor samples were processed jointly. TCRB sequences were amplified from cDNA with the immunoSEQ multiplex PCR, producing 87-bp fragments spanning the CDR3 region. Sequencing of the amplicons was performed on the Illumina HiSeq platform. The authors' pipeline ran thus. PCR bias was corrected computationally using synthetic template baselines, and reads within Hamming distance 2 were collapsed, with unmergeable singletons discarded. Reads were aligned against IMGT to assign V, D and J genes, CDR3 length and insertions or deletions at six rearrangement sites. Within each subset, clonotype counts were normalized to sorted cell number, and only after that were true diversity and Gini coefficients computed with the tcR R package. Repertoire sharing was quantified using the overlap coefficient calculated on TCRB nucleotide sequences. Out-of-frame TCRB sequences from naive cells were analyzed to stand in for the pre-selection repertoire. This is the immuneACCESS table as TCRdb keeps it, with only in-frame sequences that have V and J called. A part of the clones is gone; compared with another copy, unresolved V genes explain less than half, and the rest is unexplained. V, J and clone size derive from that table, while D and trimming were established from the DNA sequence. The sample data list 500,000 to 850,000 clones, and roughly 13% of these were observed just once. Jointly, the top ten make up 0.035% to 0.04% of the sample.

From each donor, a single peripheral blood sample of about 100 mL on average was drawn into heparinised tubes. A BD FACSAria II was used to sort naive, central memory, regulatory and stem cell-like memory CD4+ T cells with a panel that included CD45RO, CCR7, CD25, CD127, CD95 and CD27. Every sorted population had a purity above 98%. PBMCs were separated immediately by Lymphoprep density gradient centrifugation and were stained directly, without being cultured. So that batch effects would be minimized, each experiment stained and sorted samples in pairs, pairing one healthy donor with one patient. This clonotype was obtained from a man younger than 35 with type 1 diabetes. The source material was naive CD4+ T cells from blood. Explained via the paper, the cell subset or site label denotes: true naive CD4+ T cells.

In nucleotide form, the sequence is TGTGCCAGCAGCCCCAAGGGTGGGAGAGACATTCAGTACTTC. The encoded protein is CASSPKGGRDIQYF. The rearrangement combines TRBV7-3 with TRBJ2-4; perhaps TRBD2 is the D gene, with 5 bases matching. V gives up 5 bases and J gives up 8 bases, and the segment between their germline ends measures 16 bases. CDR1 SGHTA and CDR2 FQGTGA were looked up in the germline V gene. Inclusive of the bounding cysteine and phenylalanine, the CDR3 is 14 residues long. Left in the record is the CDR3 DNA by itself, 42 bases read in frame from the first base.